The 22 T cell receptor beta chains below all came from one sample that was sequenced in a study of T cells in Graves' hyperthyroidism and ophthalmopathy. The CDR3 regions of TCR beta were amplified from RNA transcripts. First-round RT-PCR with HTBI primers amplified the TCR CDR3 region. A single record per CDR3 protein comes from TCRdb applying MiXCR to the multiplex PCR reads. This table holds more than 300,000 distinct CDR3 sequences, roughly an eighth found once. Sequenced material: blood. The receptor set was obtained from a woman aged 18-29 years with Graves' hyperthyroidism.

This clonotype occurred a few times. The chain joins TRBV19 to TRBJ2-5, with 8 nucleotides matching TRBD1. The CDR3 is made up of 14 amino acids. V shed 7 bases, J shed 4 bases, and the junction held 8 bases outside the gene matches. The germline CDR1 and CDR2 sequences are LNHDA and SQIVND (reference sequence). CDR3 bases: TGTGCCAGTAATACAGGGGGTGGGGTAGAGACCCAGTACTTC. Translating gives CASNTGGGVETQYF.

This clonotype was counted only a few times. This chain connects TRBV29-1 to TRBJ2-3; D is ambiguous. V lost 4 bases and J lost 5, with 16 bases in between. Germline V gene sequence: CDR1 SQVTM, CDR2 ANQGSEA. The CDR3 has 14 amino acids. CDR3 sequence: CSVVRELGRDTQYF. The CDR3 DNA reads as TGCAGCGTTGTTAGGGAATTAGGACGAGATACGCAGTATTTT.

This clonotype has ten or more counts. J is TRBJ1-5 and V is TRBV24-1; D is ambiguous. Trimming took 4 bases from V and 4 from J, leaving 4 bases between them. Germline V lookup: CDR1 KGHDR, CDR2 SFDVKD. There are 12 residues in the CDR3. The CDR3 sequence: CATSEPNQPQHF. The CDR3 coding sequence is TGTGCCACCAGTGAGCCTAATCAGCCCCAGCATTTT.

In DNA form, the CDR3 reads TGTGCCTGGAGTCGGAGGGGGTACGAGCAGTACTTC. It specifies CAWSRRGYEQYF. The rearrangement links TRBV30 to TRBJ2-7; D is perhaps TRBD1 or TRBD2 (6 bases each). The germline V gene has CDR1 GTSNPN and CDR2 SVGIG (reference sequence). There are 12 residues in the CDR3. The V and J ends lost 2 bases and 4 bases respectively, with 9 bases between them.

The rearrangement joins TRBV6-1 to TRBJ2-3; 9 nucleotides agree with TRBD2. Germline CDR1 reads MNHNS; CDR2 reads SASEGT. V shed 2 bases and J 7 bases; nucleotides not matched to a gene: 13. The CDR3 sequence is 17 residues long. The CDR3 DNA is TGTGCCAGCAGTGAATTTCCTCCCGCGGGAGGGCCCCATACGCAGTATTTT. This translates into CASSEFPPAGGPHTQYF.

This clonotype was counted many times. The chain combines TRBV28 with TRBJ2-1; 11 bases map to TRBD2. With 5 bases clipped from V and 10 bases from J, the junction kept 10 bases outside the gene matches. CDR1 is MDHEN and CDR2 is SYDVKM in the germline V gene. This CDR3 comprises 15 residues. CDR3 region: CASSPGLAVEEEQFF. CDR3 bases: TGTGCCAGCAGTCCGGGACTAGCGGTAGAAGAAGAGCAGTTCTTC.

The V and J genes are TRBV24-1 and TRBJ1-2; a possible D gene is TRBD1 (5 bases). Germline V lookup: CDR1 KGHDR, CDR2 SFDVKD. This CDR3 is built from 12 residues. The ends were cut back, 2 bases at V and 12 bases at J, with 12 bases in the middle. The CDR3 region is CATSDSGTPNTF. The CDR3 DNA reads TGTGCCACCAGTGATTCCGGGACCCCAAACACCTTC.

Remarks on this clonotype: Sequence at one end of the junction differs from germline and may be a read error. The chain employs TRBV9 and TRBJ2-1; D gene uncertain. CDR1 is SGDLS and CDR2 is YYNGEE in the germline V gene. The CDR3 has 14 amino acids. DNA for the CDR3: TGTGCCAGCAGCGGCCACACCGATTACAGTGAGCAGTTCTTC. Translation gives CASSGHTDYSEQFF.

The CDR3 region is CASSGVSSGYEQYF. CDR3 DNA sequence: TGTGCCAGCAGCGGAGTCTCTAGCGGTTACGAGCAGTACTTC. The chain uses TRBV9 and TRBJ2-7; 7 positions agree with TRBD2. The junction had 7 bases not matched to a gene; V was cut back by 3 bases and J by 4 bases. The CDR3 has 14 residues. Germline-derived CDR1 and CDR2 are SGDLS and YYNGEE.

This clonotype was seen ten or more times. CDR3: CASSPSGQHNSPLHF. The CDR3 nucleotides are TGTGCCAGCAGTCCCTCGGGACAGCATAATTCACCCCTCCACTTT. The chain couples TRBV27 to TRBJ1-6; 7 nucleotides align to TRBD1. The length of the CDR3 is 15 residues. With 5 bases clipped from V and 5 bases from J, the junction kept 6 bases outside the gene matches. Germline V CDR1 and CDR2: MNHEY, SMNVEV (reference sequence).

This clonotype was seen repeatedly, ten times or more. V usage is TRBV9 and J usage is TRBJ2-3; 12 bases map to TRBD2. The CDR3 totals 18 residues. The germline V gene has CDR1 SGDLS and CDR2 YYNGEE. The V gene end was trimmed by 0 bases and the J gene end by 4 bases; junction bases not matched to a gene: 9. The CDR3 here is CASSVASSTSGSADTQYF. In DNA form, the CDR3 reads TGTGCCAGCAGCGTAGCCTCATCGACTAGCGGGAGTGCAGATACGCAGTATTTT. The full variable domain, rest sourced from reference TRBV9 and TRBJ2-3, is DSGVTQTPKHLITATGQRVTLRCSPRSGDLSVYWYQQSLDQGLQFLIQYYNGEERAKGNILERFSAQQFPDLHSELNLSSLELGDSALYFCASSVASSTSGSADTQYFGPGTRLTVL.

This rearrangement joins TRBV20-1 to TRBJ2-5; the D is unclear. Trimming left V 1 base short and J 2 bases short, with 11 bases between. CDR1 DFQATT and CDR2 SNEGSKA come from the germline V gene (reference sequence). CDR3 length equals 14 residues. CDR3 amino acids: CSARGWQIQETQYF. CDR3 sequence (DNA): TGCAGTGCTAGAGGTTGGCAGATACAAGAGACCCAGTACTTC.

Many counts were recorded for this clonotype. The chain has TRBV9 and TRBJ2-2; D call uncertain. CDR3 length: 12 amino acids. The V gene lost 5 bases and the J gene lost 5 bases, with 7 bases spanning the gap. The V gene's germline CDR1 is SGDLS and CDR2 YYNGEE. The DNA for the CDR3 is TGTGCCAGCAGTGTTGGGACCGGGGAGCTGTTTTTT. It encodes CASSVGTGELFF. The variable domain in full, with the rest retrieved from reference TRBV9 and TRBJ2-2, is DSGVTQTPKHLITATGQRVTLRCSPRSGDLSVYWYQQSLDQGLQFLIQYYNGEERAKGNILERFSAQQFPDLHSELNLSSLELGDSALYFCASSVGTGELFFGEGSRLTVL.

This clonotype was detected many times. V is TRBV7-2 and J is TRBJ2-1, with D possibly being TRBD2 (7 bases). CDR1 and CDR2 (germline): SGHTA, FQGNSA. With 5 bases removed from V and 2 bases from J, the gap between germline ends came to 16 bases. The CDR3 extends over 16 amino acids. CDR3 in DNA: TGTGCCAGCAGCCCCCGGTGGGGGGGGCCCTACAATGAGCAGTTCTTC. It codes for CASSPRWGGPYNEQFF.

A note on this clonotype: Mismatch with germline at one junction end may stem from a read error. The chain employs TRBV11-2 and TRBJ2-1; tentative D call: TRBD2 (6 bases). Germline-derived CDR1 and CDR2 are SGHAT and FQNNGV. The CDR3 consists of 15 residues. For the CDR3, the DNA is TGTGCCAGCTGCTGTTGGGGGGTACGGGGTACAAGGAAAGTCTTC. Protein sequence: CASCCWGVRGTRKVF.

On this clonotype: Just one base apart from a much larger clone, this may be a read error. The rearrangement uses TRBV4-2 and TRBJ1-5; TRBD1 is a possible D gene (6 bases). Germline V gene lookup returns CDR1 LGHNA and CDR2 YNFKEQ. The CDR3 spans 15 residues. CDR3 bases: TGTGCCGGCAGCCAAGACCCAGGGGAGGAACAGCCCCAGCATTTT. Translating it yields CAGSQDPGEEQPQHF.

This chain joins TRBV29-1 and TRBJ1-3; 7 bases match TRBD1. This CDR3 comprises 15 residues. Germline assignment: CDR1 SQVTM and CDR2 ANQGSEA. After removal of 6 bases from V and 0 bases from J, the junction contained 8 bases not matched to a gene. The CDR3 DNA reads as TGCAGCGTCGAAACAGGGGCCTTCTCTGGAAACACCATATATTTT. This gives the protein CSVETGAFSGNTIYF.

This clonotype was observed at least ten times. The chain combines TRBV28 with TRBJ1-1; D is ambiguous. Between the trimmed V and J ends, which lost 3 bases and 3 bases, there was a span of 17 bases. CDR3 length equals 16 residues. Germline CDR1 MDHEN, CDR2 SYDVKM. The CDR3 nucleotides are TGTGCCAGCAGTTTGTCGGCCTCCACCGGGGACACTGAAGCTTTCTTT. Amino acid sequence: CASSLSASTGDTEAFF.

This clonotype appeared many times. The chain employs TRBV20-1 and TRBJ2-1, with TRBD2 matching 11 bases. Germline loops: CDR1 DFQATT, CDR2 SNEGSKA (reference sequence). The CDR3 length is 16 residues. J lost 6 bases, V lost 0 bases, and 7 bases had no gene match. CDR3 sequence: CSAREVETSGTNEQFF. The CDR3 DNA follows: TGCAGTGCTAGAGAAGTAGAGACTAGCGGGACCAATGAGCAGTTCTTC.

Details on this clonotype: This may arise from a read error, as a much more abundant clone is one base away. This rearrangement joins TRBV2 to TRBJ1-1; D not certain. Germline assignment: CDR1 SNHLY and CDR2 FYNNEI. This CDR3 comprises 11 residues. CDR3 amino acids: CVSRREQKAFF. The DNA for the CDR3 is TGTGTCAGCAGGAGGGAACAGAAAGCTTTCTTT.

This clonotype occurred many times. V and J are TRBV3-1 and TRBJ2-3; D uncertain. Germline loops: CDR1 LGHDT, CDR2 YNNKEL (reference sequence). Trimming stripped 4 bases from V and 6 bases from J, with 17 bases between. CDR3 size: 15 residues. In DNA form, the CDR3 reads TGTGCCAGCAGCCCCGGAACCCTAGGCTATGATACGCAGTATTTT. Encoded protein: CASSPGTLGYDTQYF.

The chain uses TRBV20-1 and TRBJ1-5, with 7 bases fitting TRBD1. Per the germline V gene, CDR1 is DFQATT and CDR2 is SNEGSKA (reference sequence). This CDR3 has 16 amino acids. Trimming removed 2 bases from V and 2 bases from J; junction bases left unmatched: 9. The CDR3 loop reads CSARQPTGVGNQPQHF. CDR3 DNA sequence: TGCAGTGCTAGACAACCTACAGGGGTCGGCAATCAGCCCCAGCATTTT.